The clone carrying this TCR beta chain was observed a handful of times. V was pared by 10 bases and J by 13 bases, with 28 bases between. The CDR3 covers 14 residues. Looked up from germline, CDR1 is MNHNS and CDR2 is SASEGT. Amplification used 60 Vbeta primers and 13 Jbeta primers. The data were produced by immunoSEQ multiplex PCR, yet TCRdb's version contains in-frame clones alone and is incomplete. The sample comprises around 100,000 clones, 65% to 80% of which are singletons, and 10% to 13% rests with the top ten. This sample was taken from a study of cytomegalovirus exposure and HLA in healthy donors.

V is TRBV6-1 and J is TRBJ1-1; D may be TRBD1 (5 bases). This clonotype was obtained from a woman younger than 35 in good health and CMV-seropositive. The sequenced sample was PBMCs. The CDR3 here is CAKTGGFGPGGGFF. The CDR3 DNA follows: TGTGCCAAAACGGGTGGGTTTGGGCCGGGGGGTGGTTTCTTT.